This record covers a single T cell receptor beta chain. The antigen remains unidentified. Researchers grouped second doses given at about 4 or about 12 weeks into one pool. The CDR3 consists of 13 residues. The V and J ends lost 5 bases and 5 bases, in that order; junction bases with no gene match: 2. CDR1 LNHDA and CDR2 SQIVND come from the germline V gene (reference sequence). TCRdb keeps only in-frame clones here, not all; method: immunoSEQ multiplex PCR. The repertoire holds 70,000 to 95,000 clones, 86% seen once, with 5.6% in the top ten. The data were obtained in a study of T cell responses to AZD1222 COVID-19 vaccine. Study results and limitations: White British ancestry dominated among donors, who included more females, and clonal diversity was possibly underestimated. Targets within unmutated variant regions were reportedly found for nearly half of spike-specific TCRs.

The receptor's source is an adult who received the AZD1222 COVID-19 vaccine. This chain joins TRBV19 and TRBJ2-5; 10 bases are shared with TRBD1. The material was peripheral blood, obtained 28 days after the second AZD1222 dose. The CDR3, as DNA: TGTGCCAGTAGTTGGACAGGGGGGGAGACCCAGTACTTC. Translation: CASSWTGGETQYF.